This T cell receptor beta chain stems from a study of CD4+ T cells in melanoma. Overall study results and limits: A reported correlation linked neoantigen-specific CD4+ T cells to CD8+, macrophage and B cell function. Diverse differentiation states were reported for melanoma neoantigen-specific CD4+ T cells.

Clones were read by immunoSEQ multiplex PCR, and TCRdb kept only the in-frame ones, dropping some. The sample yields 40,000 to 50,000 clones, about 88% seen once. The CDR3 contains 12 residues. The ends were cut back, 7 bases at V and 4 bases at J, with 9 bases in the middle. The germline V gene encodes CDR1 ENHRY and CDR2 SYGVKD. Comment on this clone: Its antigen is undetermined.

The sample comprised peripheral blood. The receptor was isolated from a human donor with melanoma. The chain is built from TRBV10-3 and TRBJ2-3, with TRBD1 as a possible D gene (6 bases). CDR3 nucleotide sequence: TGTGCCATCAAACGACAGGCAGATACGCAGTATTTT. Amino acid sequence: CAIKRQADTQYF.